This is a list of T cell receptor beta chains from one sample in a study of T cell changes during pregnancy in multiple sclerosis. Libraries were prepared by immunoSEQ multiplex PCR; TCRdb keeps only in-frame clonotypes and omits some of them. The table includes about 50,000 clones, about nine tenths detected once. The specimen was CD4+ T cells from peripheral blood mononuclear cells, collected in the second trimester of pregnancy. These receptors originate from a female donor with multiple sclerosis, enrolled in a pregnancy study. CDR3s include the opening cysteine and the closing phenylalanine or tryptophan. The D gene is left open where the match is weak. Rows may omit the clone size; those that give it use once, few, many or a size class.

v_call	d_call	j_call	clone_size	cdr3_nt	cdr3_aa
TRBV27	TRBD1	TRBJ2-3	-	TGTGCCAGCAAGGGGGCCGATGCAGATACGCAGTATTTT	CASKGADADTQYF
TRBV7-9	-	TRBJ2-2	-	TGTGCCAGCGGAGGTGGGACCGGGGAGCTGTTTTTT	CASGGGTGELFF
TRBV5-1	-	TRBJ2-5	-	TGCGCCAGCAGAGAGGGCAGTGCGGAGACCCAGTACTTC	CASREGSAETQYF
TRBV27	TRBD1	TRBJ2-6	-	TGTGCCAGTGTTCCCCGGGGACAGGGGGAGGGTGGGGCCAACGTCCTGACTTTC	CASVPRGQGEGGANVLTF
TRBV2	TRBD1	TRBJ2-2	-	TGTGCCAGCACCTTTCTAGGGACAGGGGATAACACCGGGGAGCTGTTTTTT	CASTFLGTGDNTGELFF
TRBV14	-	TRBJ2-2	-	TGTGCCAGCAGCCAAGATCGCAGGCCCGGCACCGGGGAGCTGTTTTTT	CASSQDRRPGTGELFF
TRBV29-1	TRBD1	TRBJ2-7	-	TGCAGCGTCCACAGGGGGAAGTTCGAGCAGTACTTC	CSVHRGKFEQYF
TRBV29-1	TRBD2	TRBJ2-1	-	TGCAGCTTTAACGGGGGGATTGACTACAATGAGCAGTTCTTC	CSFNGGIDYNEQFF
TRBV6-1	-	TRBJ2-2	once	TGTGCCAGCCGGCAGGGGAACACCGGGGAGCTGTTTTTT	CASRQGNTGELFF
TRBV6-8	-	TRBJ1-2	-	TGTGCCAGCAGTTACTCATCAGGGGACGGCTACACCTTC	CASSYSSGDGYTF
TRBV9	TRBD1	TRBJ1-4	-	TGTGCCAGCAGCGCTAACCAGGGGGGCGGTCGGGAAAAACTGTTTTTT	CASSANQGGGREKLFF
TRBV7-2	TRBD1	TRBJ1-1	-	TGTGCCAGCAGCTCGTGGTTCGTTGGACAGGGGGGCACTGAAGCTTTCTTT	CASSSWFVGQGGTEAFF
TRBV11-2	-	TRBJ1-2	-	TGTGCCAGCAGCTTATTACGCCACCCGGATGGCTACACCTTC	CASSLLRHPDGYTF
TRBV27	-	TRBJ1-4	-	TGTGCCAGCAGGCCGAGGTCAACTAATGAAAAACTGTTTTTT	CASRPRSTNEKLFF
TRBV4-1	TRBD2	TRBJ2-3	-	TGCGCCAGCAGCCTGGGACTAGCGGGAATCGTAACAGATACGCAGTATTTT	CASSLGLAGIVTDTQYF